One sample yielded the 8 T cell receptor beta chains listed below, sequenced in a study of technical replicates of blood from a few donors. Here immunoSEQ multiplex PCR was the method, and the copy in TCRdb shows in-frame clones only, minus some. Of around 98,000 clones in the sample, approximately 94% are singletons; the top ten hold 0.23%. The sequencing input was T cells isolated from PBMCs. These receptors came from a human donor in good health.

V and J are TRBV6-1 and TRBJ2-1, with D perhaps TRBD2 (6 bases). Germline CDR1 is MNHNS and CDR2 is SASEGT. V dropped 9 bases and J dropped 5 bases, with 20 bases sitting between them. The CDR3 spans 15 residues. The CDR3 reads CARRGGVRRNNEQFF. DNA for the CDR3: TGTGCCAGACGCGGCGGGGTCCGAAGGAACAATGAGCAGTTCTTC.

This rearrangement joins TRBV2 to TRBJ1-5; 7 bases match TRBD1. V shed 8 bases, J shed 5 bases, and the junction held 9 bases outside the gene matches. The CDR3 is 14 residues long. Germline V gene lookup returns CDR1 SNHLY and CDR2 FYNNEI. This chain's CDR3 is CASRDSLNYQPQHF. In DNA form, the CDR3 reads TGTGCCAGCCGGGACAGCCTTAACTATCAGCCCCAGCATTTT.

V usage is TRBV6-4 and J usage is TRBJ1-1; the D gene is possibly TRBD1 (6 bases). Germline V gives CDR1 MRHNA, CDR2 SNTAGT. Trimming pared 2 bases from V and 4 bases from J, leaving 14 bases between. This CDR3 comprises 15 residues. CDR3 bases: TGTGCCAGCAGTGACGGCACAGGGATGGTCACTGAAGCTTTCTTT. Its translation: CASSDGTGMVTEAFF.

The chain recombines TRBV5-1 with TRBJ2-5, with 7 bases lining up with TRBD1. The germline gives CDR1 SGHRS, CDR2 YFSETQ. This CDR3 region has 16 residues. The V and J ends lost 3 bases and 4 bases, in that order; junction bases with no gene match: 12. The CDR3 is CASSYHQKTGPETQYF. The CDR3, as DNA: TGCGCCAGCAGCTATCATCAGAAGACAGGGCCAGAGACCCAGTACTTC.

The J gene is TRBJ2-1, the V gene TRBV5-4; possibly TRBD2 for D (5 bases). The CDR3 is 12 residues long. The ends were cut back, 7 bases at V and 7 bases at J, with 12 bases in the middle. The germline V gene has CDR1 SGHNT and CDR2 YYREEE (reference sequence). The CDR3, as DNA: TGTGCCAGCGGGCGGGCACGAAATGAGCAGTTCTTC. Its translation: CASGRARNEQFF.

V and J are TRBV11-3 and TRBJ2-7; 9 bases match TRBD1. The CDR3 covers 16 residues. The germline gives CDR1 SGHNT, CDR2 YENEEA. V lost 0 bases to trimming and J lost 1 base; unmatched junction nucleotides: 4. The CDR3 loop is CASSLEKTGGSYEQYF. The DNA for the CDR3 is TGTGCCAGCAGCTTAGAGAAGACAGGGGGGTCCTACGAGCAGTACTTC.

The chain employs TRBV7-9 and TRBJ1-1, with D unclear. Germline V gives CDR1 SEHNR, CDR2 FQNEAQ (reference sequence). V gave up 8 bases and J gave up 5 bases, with 15 bases separating them. CDR3 length: 13 amino acids. The CDR3 sequence is CASAERGLTEAFF. The CDR3, as DNA: TGTGCCAGCGCCGAGAGAGGTCTTACTGAAGCTTTCTTT.

V is TRBV9 and J is TRBJ1-1, with D tentatively TRBD1 (5 bases). V was trimmed by 3 bases and J by 3 bases, leaving 15 bases between them. Germline CDR1 is SGDLS and CDR2 is YYNGEE. The CDR3 is 15 residues long. The CDR3: CASSGPPGVDTEAFF. As DNA, the CDR3 is TGTGCCAGCAGCGGGCCGCCGGGGGTAGACACTGAAGCTTTCTTT.